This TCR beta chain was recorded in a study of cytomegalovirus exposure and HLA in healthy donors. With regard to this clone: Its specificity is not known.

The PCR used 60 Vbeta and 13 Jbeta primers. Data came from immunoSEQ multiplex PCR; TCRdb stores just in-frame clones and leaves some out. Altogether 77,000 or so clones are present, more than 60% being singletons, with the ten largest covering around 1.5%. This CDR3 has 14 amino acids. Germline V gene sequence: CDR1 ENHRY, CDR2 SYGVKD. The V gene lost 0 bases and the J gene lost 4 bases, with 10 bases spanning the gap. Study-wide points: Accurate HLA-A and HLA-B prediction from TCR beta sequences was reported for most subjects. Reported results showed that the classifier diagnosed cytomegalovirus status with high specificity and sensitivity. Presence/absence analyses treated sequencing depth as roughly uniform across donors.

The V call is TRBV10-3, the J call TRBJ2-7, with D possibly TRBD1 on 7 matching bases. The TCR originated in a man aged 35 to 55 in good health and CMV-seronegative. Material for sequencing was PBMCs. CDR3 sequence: CAISESQGRYEQYF. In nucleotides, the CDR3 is TGTGCCATCAGTGAGTCACAGGGGAGGTACGAGCAGTACTTC.